The subject of this entry is one T cell receptor (beta chain). What it recognizes is unknown. The data belong to a study of shared clonotypes between healthy human individuals. Findings and limits, study-wide: Generation probabilities of non-shared clonotypes were lower (relative to those shared by all four donors). Read depth was anticipated to influence clonotype sharing among donors. Naive subsets typically showed greater estimated richness than memory subsets. Rarefaction showed that sequencing of sorted subsets was incomplete (despite large depth).

Data came from immunoSEQ multiplex PCR; TCRdb stores just in-frame clones and leaves some out. The table has 950,000 to 1,200,000 clones, about 80% seen once; the top ten hold about 0.94%. The CDR3 contains 12 residues. From germline, CDR1 is GTSNPN and CDR2 SVGIG (reference sequence). V was cut by 5 bases and J by 7 bases, with 14 bases left in between. This rearrangement joins TRBV30 to TRBJ2-5, with D tentatively TRBD1 (5 bases). Specimen: memory CD4+ T cells from PBMCs. Sample subset: CD45RA-negative fraction. The sequence derives from a man aged 18 to 29 in good health. Some clones in this sample may be carry-over from other donors' samples. The CDR3 nucleotides are TGTGCCTGGGGTCCGACAGAAGGGACCCAGTACTTC. Translated: CAWGPTEGTQYF.